This section outlines one T cell receptor (beta chain) sequence together with its context. Antigen unknown. The sample originates from a study of high-grade serous ovarian cancer treatment subgroups. Study at large: Each sample yielded on average about 7,000 unique TCR beta rearrangements from 12,000 to 15,000 reads.

Tumor samples were taken before definitive surgery or chemotherapy. Overall study findings and caveats: Clonal relatedness tracked neoantigen level, and by trend copy number and mutation load. Without spatial data, bulk sequencing limits insight into HGSC tumor diversity.

Assay: immunoSEQ multiplex PCR; the TCRdb copy retains only in-frame clones and omits some. This table has approximately 5,000 clones, 80% appearing once. Sequences were obtained from tumor tissue. The sequence derives from a human donor with high-grade serous ovarian cancer.

This CDR3 reads CASSWGGNTEAFF. CDR3 in DNA: TGTGCCAGCAGTTGGGGCGGGAACACTGAAGCTTTCTTT. This chain joins TRBV6-6 and TRBJ1-1; perhaps TRBD1 as D (5 bases). The V end lost 4 bases, the J end lost 1 base, and 7 bases lay between the germline ends. In germline, CDR1 is MNHNY, CDR2 SVGAGI (reference sequence). The CDR3 has 13 amino acids.